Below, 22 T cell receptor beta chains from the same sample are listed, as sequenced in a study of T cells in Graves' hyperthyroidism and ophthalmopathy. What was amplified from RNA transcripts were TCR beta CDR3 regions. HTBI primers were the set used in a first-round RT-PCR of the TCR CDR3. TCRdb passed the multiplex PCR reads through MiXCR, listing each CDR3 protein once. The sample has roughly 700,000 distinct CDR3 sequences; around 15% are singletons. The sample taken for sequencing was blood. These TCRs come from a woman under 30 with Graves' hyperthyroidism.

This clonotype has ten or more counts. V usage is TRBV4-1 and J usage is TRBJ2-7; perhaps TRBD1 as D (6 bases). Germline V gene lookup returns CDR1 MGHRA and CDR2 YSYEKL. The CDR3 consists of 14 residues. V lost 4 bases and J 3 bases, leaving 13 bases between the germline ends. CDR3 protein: CASSLRTVGYEQYF. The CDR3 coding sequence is TGCGCCAGCAGCCTAAGGACAGTAGGCTACGAGCAGTACTTC.

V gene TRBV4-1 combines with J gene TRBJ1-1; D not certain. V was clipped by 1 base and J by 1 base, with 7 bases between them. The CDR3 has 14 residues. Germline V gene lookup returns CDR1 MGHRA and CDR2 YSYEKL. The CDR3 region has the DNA TGCGCCAGCAGCCAAGGGATAGGGAACACTGAAGCTTTCTTT. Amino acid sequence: CASSQGIGNTEAFF.

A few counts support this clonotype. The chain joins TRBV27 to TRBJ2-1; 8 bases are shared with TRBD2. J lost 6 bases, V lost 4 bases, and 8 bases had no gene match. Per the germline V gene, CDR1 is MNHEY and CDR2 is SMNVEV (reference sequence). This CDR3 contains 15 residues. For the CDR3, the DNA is TGTGCCAGCAGTTACCTAGCGGGCATCGGCAATGAGCAGTTCTTC. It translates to CASSYLAGIGNEQFF.

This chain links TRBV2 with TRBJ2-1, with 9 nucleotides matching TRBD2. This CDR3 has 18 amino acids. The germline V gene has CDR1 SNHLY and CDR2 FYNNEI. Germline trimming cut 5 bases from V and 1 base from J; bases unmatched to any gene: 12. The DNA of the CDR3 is TGTGCCAGCAGTACTCGTTTGGGCGGGGGGGGATCCTACAATGAGCAGTTCTTC. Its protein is CASSTRLGGGGSYNEQFF.

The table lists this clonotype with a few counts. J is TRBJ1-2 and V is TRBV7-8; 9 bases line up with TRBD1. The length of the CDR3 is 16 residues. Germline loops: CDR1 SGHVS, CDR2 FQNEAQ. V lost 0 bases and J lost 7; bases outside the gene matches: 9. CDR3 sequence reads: CASSLASYRGRRGYTF. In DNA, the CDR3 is TGTGCCAGCAGCTTAGCCTCGTACAGGGGGCGACGTGGCTACACCTTC.

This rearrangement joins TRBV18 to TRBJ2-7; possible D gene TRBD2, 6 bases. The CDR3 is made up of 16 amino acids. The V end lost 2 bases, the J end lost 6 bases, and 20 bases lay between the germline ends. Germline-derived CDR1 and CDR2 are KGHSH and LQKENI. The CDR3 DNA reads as TGTGCCAGCTCACCAGTCCGGAGGGAGGCCAGTCGCGAGCAGTACTTC. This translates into CASSPVRREASREQYF.

The CDR3 DNA reads as TGTGCCAGCAGCTTAGAACCTGGACTAGCGGGAGGGAACGAGCAGTACTTC. Translated, it gives CASSLEPGLAGGNEQYF. This chain joins TRBV11-2 and TRBJ2-7; 15 bases match TRBD2. This CDR3 comprises 17 residues. The V gene's germline CDR1 is SGHAT and CDR2 FQNNGV. Unmatched junction bases numbered 5, after V lost 0 bases and J lost 5 bases.

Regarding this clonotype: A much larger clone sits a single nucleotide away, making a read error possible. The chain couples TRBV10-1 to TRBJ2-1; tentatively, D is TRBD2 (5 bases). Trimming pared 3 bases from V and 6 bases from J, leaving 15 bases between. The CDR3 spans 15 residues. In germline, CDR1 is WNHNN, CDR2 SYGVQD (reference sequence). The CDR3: CASSETGFFTNEQFF. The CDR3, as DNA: TGCGCCAGCAGTGAAACGGGATTCTTTACCAATGAGCAGTTCTTC.

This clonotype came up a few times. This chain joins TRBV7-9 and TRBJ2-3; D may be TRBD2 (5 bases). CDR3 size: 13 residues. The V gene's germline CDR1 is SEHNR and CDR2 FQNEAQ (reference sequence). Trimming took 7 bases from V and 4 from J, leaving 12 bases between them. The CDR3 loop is CASTSAGPDTQYF. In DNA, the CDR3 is TGTGCCAGCACCTCGGCGGGCCCAGATACGCAGTATTTT.

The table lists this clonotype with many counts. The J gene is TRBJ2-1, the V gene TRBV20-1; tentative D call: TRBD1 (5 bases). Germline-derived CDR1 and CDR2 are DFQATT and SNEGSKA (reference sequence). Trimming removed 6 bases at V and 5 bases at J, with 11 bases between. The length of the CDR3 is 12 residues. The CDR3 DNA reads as TGCAGTGCCTCACCAGGGAACAATGAGCAGTTCTTC. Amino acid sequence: CSASPGNNEQFF.

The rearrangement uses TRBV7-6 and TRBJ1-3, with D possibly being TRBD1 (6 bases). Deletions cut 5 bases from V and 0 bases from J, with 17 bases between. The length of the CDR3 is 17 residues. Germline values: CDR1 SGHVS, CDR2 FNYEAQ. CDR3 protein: CASSTARGILSGNTIYF. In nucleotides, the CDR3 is TGTGCCAGCAGCACGGCAAGGGGGATACTCTCTGGAAACACCATATATTTT.

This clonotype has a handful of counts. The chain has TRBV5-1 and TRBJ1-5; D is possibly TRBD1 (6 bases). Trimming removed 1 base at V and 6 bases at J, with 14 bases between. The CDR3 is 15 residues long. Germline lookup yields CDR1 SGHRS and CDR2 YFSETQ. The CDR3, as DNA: TGCGCCAGCAGCTTGCGCGTACAGGGCAGTCAGCCCCAGCATTTT. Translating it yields CASSLRVQGSQPQHF.

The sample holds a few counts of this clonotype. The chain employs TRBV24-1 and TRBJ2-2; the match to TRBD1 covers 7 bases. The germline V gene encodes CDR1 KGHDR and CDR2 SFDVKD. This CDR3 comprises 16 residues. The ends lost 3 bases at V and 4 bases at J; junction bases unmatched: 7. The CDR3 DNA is TGTGCCACCAGTGATGTCTCCGGACAGGCCACCGGGGAGCTGTTTTTT. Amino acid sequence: CATSDVSGQATGELFF.

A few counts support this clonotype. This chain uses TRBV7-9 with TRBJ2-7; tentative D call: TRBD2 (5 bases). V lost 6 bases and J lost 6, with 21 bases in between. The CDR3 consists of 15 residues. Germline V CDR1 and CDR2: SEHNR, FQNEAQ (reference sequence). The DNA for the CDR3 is TGTGCCAGCAGTAATGGACTCGGCCGATTTCTCGAGCAGTACTTC. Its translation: CASSNGLGRFLEQYF.

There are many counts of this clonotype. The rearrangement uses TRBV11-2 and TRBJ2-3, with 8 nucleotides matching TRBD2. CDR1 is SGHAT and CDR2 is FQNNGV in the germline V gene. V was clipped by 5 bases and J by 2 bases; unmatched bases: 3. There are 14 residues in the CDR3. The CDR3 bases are TGTGCCAGCAGCGTAGCGGGGCTCACAGATACGCAGTATTTT. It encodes CASSVAGLTDTQYF.

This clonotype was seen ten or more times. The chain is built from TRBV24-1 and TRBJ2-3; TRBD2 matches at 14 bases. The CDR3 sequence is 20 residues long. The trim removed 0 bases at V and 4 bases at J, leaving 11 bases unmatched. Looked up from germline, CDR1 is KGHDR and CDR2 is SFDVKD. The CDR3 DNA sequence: TGTGCCACCAGTGATTTGACTGGACTAGCGGGAGGAGAAGGGGCAGATACGCAGTATTTT. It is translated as CATSDLTGLAGGEGADTQYF.

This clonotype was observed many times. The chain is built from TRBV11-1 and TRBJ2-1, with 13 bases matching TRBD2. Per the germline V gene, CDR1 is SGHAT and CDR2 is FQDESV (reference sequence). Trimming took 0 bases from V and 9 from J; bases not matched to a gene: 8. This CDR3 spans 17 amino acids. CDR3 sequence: CASSLAVGTSGRVEQFF. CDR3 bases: TGTGCCAGCAGCTTAGCGGTGGGAACTAGCGGGAGGGTTGAGCAGTTCTTC.

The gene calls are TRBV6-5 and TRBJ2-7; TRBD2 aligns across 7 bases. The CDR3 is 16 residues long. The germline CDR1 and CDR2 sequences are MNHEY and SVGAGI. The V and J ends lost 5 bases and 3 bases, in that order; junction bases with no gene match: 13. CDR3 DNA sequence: TGTGCCAGCAGTAACCCATCTGGCGGGAGCATCTACGAGCAGTACTTC. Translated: CASSNPSGGSIYEQYF.

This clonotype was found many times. In nucleotides, the CDR3 is TGCAGTGCTAGAGCGGACAGGGCGGTAACCTACGAGCAGTACTTC. This gives the protein CSARADRAVTYEQYF. The chain has TRBV20-1 and TRBJ2-7; TRBD1 matches at 8 bases. With 1 base clipped from V and 2 bases from J, the junction kept 7 bases outside the gene matches. CDR3 size: 15 residues. Germline V gene data show CDR1 as DFQATT and CDR2 as SNEGSKA (reference sequence).

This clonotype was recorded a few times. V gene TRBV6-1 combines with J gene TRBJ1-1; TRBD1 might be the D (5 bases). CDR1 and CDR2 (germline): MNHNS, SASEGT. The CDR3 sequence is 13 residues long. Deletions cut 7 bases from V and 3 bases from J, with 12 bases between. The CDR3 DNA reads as TGTGCCAGCACCTGGGGACGGTACACTGAAGCTTTCTTT. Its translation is CASTWGRYTEAFF.

The CDR3 nucleotides are TGTGCCAGCGGCCGCCATCGGACAGCTTATAGCAATCAGCCCCAGCATTTT. Its translation: CASGRHRTAYSNQPQHF. The chain couples TRBV3-1 to TRBJ1-5, with TRBD1 as a possible D gene (6 bases). This CDR3 region has 17 residues. The V and J ends lost 8 bases and 0 bases respectively, with 20 bases between them. The V gene's germline CDR1 is LGHDT and CDR2 YNNKEL (reference sequence).

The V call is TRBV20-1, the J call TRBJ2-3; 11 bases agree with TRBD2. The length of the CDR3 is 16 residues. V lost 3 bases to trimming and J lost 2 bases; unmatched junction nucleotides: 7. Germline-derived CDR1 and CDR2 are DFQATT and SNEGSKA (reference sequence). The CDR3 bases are TGCAGTGCTAGCCGGCTAGCGGGAGGTTTCACAGATACGCAGTATTTT. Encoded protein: CSASRLAGGFTDTQYF.